These 23 T cell receptor beta chains were all obtained from the same sample, sequenced in a study of CD8 T cells in ankylosing spondylitis. TCRdb called the 5' RACE reads again in MiXCR, with one record for every CDR3 protein. Of more than 150,000 distinct CDR3 sequences in the sample, about 20% were seen once. Sequencing was performed on blood, either unsorted or a sorted T cell fraction (not recorded which). All receptors come from a male donor under 30 with ankylosing spondylitis or in good health (not recorded which).

This clonotype was detected many times. The rearrangement joins TRBV9 to TRBJ2-2; D assignment may be TRBD1 or TRBD2 (5 bases each). The CDR3 runs to 16 residues. Per the germline V gene, CDR1 is SGDLS and CDR2 is YYNGEE. V lost 0 bases and J 1 base, leaving 10 bases between the germline ends. The CDR3 loop reads CASSVGGRWNTGELFF. The CDR3 DNA sequence: TGTGCCAGCAGCGTAGGGGGACGGTGGAACACCGGGGAGCTGTTTTTT.

In its sample, this clonotype was seen many times. The chain uses TRBV3-1 and TRBJ2-5, with a tentative D call TRBD1 (7 bases). The CDR3 totals 16 residues. Trimming left V 0 bases short and J 5 bases short, with 16 bases between. Germline CDR1 is LGHDT and CDR2 is YNNKEL (reference sequence). CDR3 coding DNA: TGTGCCAGCAGCCAAGATAGGAGGGGGCGCGGTGAGACCCAGTACTTC. It encodes CASSQDRRGRGETQYF.

The rearrangement uses TRBV29-1 and TRBJ2-3; D is ambiguous. Germline CDR1 is SQVTM and CDR2 is ANQGSEA. This CDR3 is 9 amino acids long. Trimming cost V 6 bases and J 6 bases, with 4 bases left between them. The CDR3 is CSVTDTQYF. CDR3 sequence (DNA): TGCAGCGTAACCGATACGCAGTATTTT.

This clonotype was seen ten or more times. The genes are TRBV12-3 or TRBV12-4 and TRBJ2-1, with 12 bases identical to TRBD1. The CDR3 has 16 amino acids. The V and J ends lost 5 bases and 8 bases, in that order; junction bases with no gene match: 10. The CDR3 region has the DNA TGTGCCAGCAGTACCACCGGGACAGGGGGCTCTGATGAGCAGTTCTTC. It encodes CASSTTGTGGSDEQFF.

This chain connects TRBV7-6 to TRBJ2-7, with TRBD2 matching over 8 bases. V shed 4 bases and J 2 bases; nucleotides not matched to a gene: 7. Germline V CDR1 and CDR2: SGHVS, FNYEAQ. The CDR3 length is 15 residues. The CDR3: CASSSEAGVPYEQYF. The CDR3 DNA is TGTGCCAGCAGCTCCGAAGCGGGAGTTCCCTACGAGCAGTACTTC.

Many counts were recorded for this clonotype. The chain carries TRBV4-1 and TRBJ2-5, with 10 bases matching TRBD2. The CDR3 consists of 16 residues. Germline V gene data show CDR1 as MGHRA and CDR2 as YSYEKL. The V gene end was trimmed by 0 bases and the J gene end by 5 bases; junction bases not matched to a gene: 6. The CDR3 DNA follows: TGCGCCAGCAGCCAAGATGAACTAGCGGGATTCGAGACCCAGTACTTC. Its translation: CASSQDELAGFETQYF.

This clonotype has at least ten counts. V gene TRBV20-1 combines with J gene TRBJ1-4, with no clear D. The CDR3 sequence is 12 residues long. Germline V gene lookup returns CDR1 DFQATT and CDR2 SNEGSKA (reference sequence). CDR3 region: CSSRPGGEKLFF. The CDR3 region has the DNA TGCAGCAGCCGACCAGGAGGAGAAAAACTGTTTTTT.

This clonotype was picked up many times. The chain recombines TRBV7-8 with TRBJ2-1; no definite D call. Germline CDR1 is SGHVS and CDR2 is FQNEAQ. The V gene lost 1 base and the J gene lost 10 bases, with 8 bases spanning the gap. The CDR3 runs 12 residues. CDR3 nucleotides: TGTGCCAGCAGCTTAGTAATCCAGGAGCAGTTCTTC. It codes for CASSLVIQEQFF. The complete variable domain, with remaining parts taken from reference TRBV7-8 and TRBJ2-1, reads GAGVSQSPRYKVAKRGQDVALRCDPISGHVSLFWYQQALGQGPEFLTYFQNEAQLDKSGLPSDRFFAERPEGSVSTLKIQRTQQEDSAVYLCASSLVIQEQFFGPGTRLTVL.

This clonotype was recorded at least ten times. The chain recombines TRBV29-1 with TRBJ2-6, with 11 bases that match TRBD1. The CDR3 is made up of 13 amino acids. The J segment lost 8 bases and the V segment lost 6 bases, leaving 3 bases of the junction unmatched. Germline V gives CDR1 SQVTM, CDR2 ANQGSEA. The CDR3 DNA is TGCAGCGTCCGGGACAGGGGGACCAACGTCCTGACTTTC. It codes for CSVRDRGTNVLTF.

The chain links TRBV25-1 to TRBJ2-1; maybe TRBD2 (5 bases). Looked up from germline, CDR1 is MGHDK and CDR2 is SYGVNS. Trimming cost V 4 bases and J 0 bases, with 10 bases left between them. This CDR3 contains 15 residues. CDR3 residues: CASSGWESSYNEQFF. The CDR3 DNA is TGTGCCAGCAGTGGATGGGAGAGCTCCTACAATGAGCAGTTCTTC.

This clonotype occurred many times. The J gene is TRBJ2-2, the V gene TRBV5-1; 7 positions agree with TRBD2. The CDR3 is made up of 16 amino acids. V lost 4 bases to trimming and J lost 3 bases; unmatched junction nucleotides: 9. Looked up from germline, CDR1 is SGHRS and CDR2 is YFSETQ. CDR3 in DNA: TGCGCCAGCAGCCCCAGGAGCGGGGTGGACACCGGGGAGCTGTTTTTT. Translating gives CASSPRSGVDTGELFF.

This clonotype showed up many times. The V gene is TRBV27, the J gene TRBJ2-6, with D perhaps being TRBD1 or TRBD2 (6 bases each). The CDR3 contains 13 residues. The V end was cut by 5 bases, the J end by 8 bases, with 10 bases between. Germline V gives CDR1 MNHEY, CDR2 SMNVEV (reference sequence). This chain's CDR3 is CASSRGVPNVLTF. The CDR3 DNA reads as TGTGCCAGCAGTAGGGGGGTCCCCAACGTCCTGACTTTC.

This clonotype was seen ten or more times. The V and J genes are TRBV5-1 and TRBJ2-3, with 8 bases identical to TRBD1. In germline, CDR1 is SGHRS, CDR2 YFSETQ. Trimming took 6 bases from V and 5 from J; bases not matched to a gene: 17. The CDR3 totals 17 residues. CDR3 in amino acids: CASTRQGTPNSGDTQYF. The CDR3 region has the DNA TGCGCCAGCACACGACAGGGGACACCCAACTCAGGAGATACGCAGTATTTT.

The table lists this clonotype with a few counts. This chain uses TRBV29-1 with TRBJ2-3; 11 bases map to TRBD2. Germline values: CDR1 SQVTM, CDR2 ANQGSEA. V was clipped by 4 bases and J by 5 bases; unmatched bases: 8. This CDR3 contains 15 residues. CDR3 sequence: CSVVSLAGGRDTQYF. DNA for the CDR3: TGCAGCGTTGTCAGCCTAGCGGGAGGACGAGATACGCAGTATTTT.

Turning to this clonotype: The junction shows a germline mismatch at one end, possibly a read error. V is TRBV6-5 and J is TRBJ1-2; D unresolved. Germline V lookup: CDR1 MNHEY, CDR2 SVGAGI. The CDR3 contains 17 residues. The CDR3 loop is CASSHSLRKGSSYGYTF. CDR3 coding DNA: TGTGCCAGCAGTCACTCACTAAGGAAGGGTAGTTCCTATGGCTACACCTTC.

In its sample, this clonotype was seen many times. V and J are TRBV11-2 and TRBJ2-1; D is unclear. V lost 0 bases, J lost 5 bases, and 14 bases lay in between. CDR1 is SGHAT and CDR2 is FQNNGV in the germline V gene. This CDR3 is built from 16 residues. CDR3 amino acids: CASSLDQTLIHNEQFF. The CDR3 DNA follows: TGTGCCAGCAGCTTAGATCAGACCCTAATCCACAATGAGCAGTTCTTC.

This clonotype appeared a single time. The chain joins TRBV29-1 to TRBJ2-1; D may be TRBD2 (6 bases). CDR3 length: 17 residues. CDR1 is SQVTM, CDR2 ANQGSEA, per germline. V lost 3 bases, J lost 4 bases, and 22 bases lay in between. The CDR3 DNA reads TGCAGCGTTGATCCCGTGCTGGGAGGAGACGGTTACAATGAGCAGTTCTTC. This translates into CSVDPVLGGDGYNEQFF.

This clonotype appeared many times. The chain recombines TRBV20-1 with TRBJ2-1; TRBD1 aligns across 8 bases. This CDR3 is 15 amino acids long. With V trimmed by 0 bases and J by 5 bases, 6 bases remained unmatched. CDR1 is DFQATT and CDR2 is SNEGSKA in the germline V gene (reference sequence). CDR3: CSARDPRGRDNEQFF. The CDR3 DNA follows: TGCAGTGCTAGAGACCCCAGGGGGCGGGACAATGAGCAGTTCTTC.

This clonotype was counted at least ten times. The rearrangement links TRBV12-3 or TRBV12-4 to TRBJ2-5; TRBD2 is a possible D gene (5 bases). V lost 2 bases and J lost 4, with 14 bases in between. The CDR3 sequence is 15 residues long. The CDR3 DNA sequence: TGTGCCAGCAGTTTAAGGACTCCCTGGGGAGAGACCCAGTACTTC. Protein product: CASSLRTPWGETQYF.

This clonotype appeared a few times. V is TRBV27 and J is TRBJ2-7; TRBD2 matches at 14 bases. CDR1 is MNHEY and CDR2 is SMNVEV in the germline V gene (reference sequence). The CDR3 consists of 16 residues. V shed 6 bases, J shed 5 bases, and the junction held 9 bases outside the gene matches. The CDR3 sequence is CASRPVGTSGSNEQYV. The CDR3 nucleotides read TGTGCCAGCAGGCCGGTGGGGACTAGCGGGAGTAACGAGCAGTACGTC.

This clonotype was seen more than once but under ten times. The chain couples TRBV20-1 to TRBJ2-7; D might be TRBD1 or TRBD2, each matching 5 bases. The CDR3 is 11 residues long. Trimming took off 3 bases at V and 4 bases at J, with 7 bases between the two ends. From germline, CDR1 is DFQATT and CDR2 SNEGSKA (reference sequence). This CDR3 reads CSASEGYEQYV. As DNA, the CDR3 is TGCAGTGCTAGTGAGGGGTACGAGCAGTACGTC.

This clonotype was observed a handful of times. This sequence joins TRBV20-1 and TRBJ1-5; unclear D gene. The CDR3 spans 12 residues. The germline V gene has CDR1 DFQATT and CDR2 SNEGSKA (reference sequence). V shed 3 bases and J shed 7 bases, with 10 bases lying between them. CDR3 sequence: CSASRQSQPQHF. CDR3 bases: TGCAGTGCTAGTCGGCAGTCCCAGCCCCAGCATTTT.

CDR3 DNA: TGTGCCAGCAGTTTTTGGACAGGGAGCAATGAGCAGTTCTTC. This codes for CASSFWTGSNEQFF. The chain recombines TRBV27 with TRBJ2-1; 8 nucleotides match TRBD1. CDR1 is MNHEY, CDR2 SMNVEV, per germline (reference sequence). The CDR3 consists of 14 residues. V shed 3 bases and J 6 bases; nucleotides not matched to a gene: 4.